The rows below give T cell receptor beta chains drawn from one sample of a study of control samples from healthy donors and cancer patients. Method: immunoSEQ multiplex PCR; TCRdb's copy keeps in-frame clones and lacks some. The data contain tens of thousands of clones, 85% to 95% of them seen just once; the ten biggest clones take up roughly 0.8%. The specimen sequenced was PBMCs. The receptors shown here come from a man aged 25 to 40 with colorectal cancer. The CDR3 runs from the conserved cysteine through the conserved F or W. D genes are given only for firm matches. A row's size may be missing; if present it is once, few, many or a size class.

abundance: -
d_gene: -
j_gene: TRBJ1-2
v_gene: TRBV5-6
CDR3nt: TGTGCCAGCAGCTTGGACCCTACGGGGGTTTATGGCTACACCTTC
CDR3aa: CASSLDPTGVYGYTF

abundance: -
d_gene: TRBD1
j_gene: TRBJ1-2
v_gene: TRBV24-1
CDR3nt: TGTGCCACCCGTGGACAGGGCGACTATGGCTACACCTTC
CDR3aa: CATRGQGDYGYTF

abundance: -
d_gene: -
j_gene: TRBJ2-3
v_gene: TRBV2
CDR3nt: TGTGCCAGCAGTGAAGATCTCGCTAGCAACTCACGATTTATCACAGATACGCAGTATTTT
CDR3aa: CASSEDLASNSRFITDTQYF

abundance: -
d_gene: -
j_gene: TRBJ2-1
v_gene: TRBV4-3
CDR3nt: TGCGCCAGCAGCCAAGGTGGGGGGCCCTATGAGCAGTTCTTC
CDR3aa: CASSQGGGPYEQFF

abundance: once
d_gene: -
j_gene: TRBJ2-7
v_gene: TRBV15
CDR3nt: TGTGCCACCAGCAGAGATCCCACTTACGAGCAGTACTTC
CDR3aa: CATSRDPTYEQYF

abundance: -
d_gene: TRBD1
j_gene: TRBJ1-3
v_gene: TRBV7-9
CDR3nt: TGTGCCAGCAGCTTAGTCCCTACAGGGGCCCCCACCATATATTTT
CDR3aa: CASSLVPTGAPTIYF

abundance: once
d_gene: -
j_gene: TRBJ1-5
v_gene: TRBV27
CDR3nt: TGTGCCAGCAGTTTATACGAGGGAAATCAGCCCCAGCATTTT
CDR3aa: CASSLYEGNQPQHF

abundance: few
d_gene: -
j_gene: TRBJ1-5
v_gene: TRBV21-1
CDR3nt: TGTGCCAGCAGCAAATGGGGGACACAAAGGGTTCACAATCAGCCCCAGCATTTT
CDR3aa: CASSKWGTQRVHNQPQHF

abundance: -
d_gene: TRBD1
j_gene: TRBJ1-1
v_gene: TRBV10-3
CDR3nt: TGTGCCATCAGGGGGGACAGGACCACTGAAGCTTTCTTT
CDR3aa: CAIRGDRTTEAFF

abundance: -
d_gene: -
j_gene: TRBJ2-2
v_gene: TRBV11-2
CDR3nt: TGTGCCAGCGGCCAGGGGACGAACACCGGGGAGCTGTTTTTT
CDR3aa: CASGQGTNTGELFF

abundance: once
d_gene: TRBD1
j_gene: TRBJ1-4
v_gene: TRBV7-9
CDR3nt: TGTGCCAGCAGCTCTGGGGCAGGGGGTATAGAAGAAAAACTGTTTTTT
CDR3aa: CASSSGAGGIEEKLFF

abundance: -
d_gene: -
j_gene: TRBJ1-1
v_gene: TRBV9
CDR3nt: TGTGCCAGCAGCGTAGAGGGCGCCGGATTTGCTTTCTTT
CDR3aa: CASSVEGAGFAFF

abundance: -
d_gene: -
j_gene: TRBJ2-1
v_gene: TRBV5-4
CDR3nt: TGTGCCAGCAGCTTTTCCCTGGGGGCGGTGGGTAATGAGCAGTTCTTC
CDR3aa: CASSFSLGAVGNEQFF

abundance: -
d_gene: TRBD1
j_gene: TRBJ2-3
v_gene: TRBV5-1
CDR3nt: TGCGCCAGCAGCCCCTACAGGGGGCGGGACTTCGGGGCAGATACGCAGTATTTT
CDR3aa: CASSPYRGRDFGADTQYF

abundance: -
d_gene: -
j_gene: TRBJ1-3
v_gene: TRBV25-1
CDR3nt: TGTGCCAGCAGTGAATGGAGGGGAAGCTCTGGAAACACCATATATTTT
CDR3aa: CASSEWRGSSGNTIYF

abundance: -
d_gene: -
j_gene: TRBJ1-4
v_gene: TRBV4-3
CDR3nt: TGCGCCAGCAGCCAAGAATATGGAGTTGCAACTAATGAAAAACTGTTTTTT
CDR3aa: CASSQEYGVATNEKLFF

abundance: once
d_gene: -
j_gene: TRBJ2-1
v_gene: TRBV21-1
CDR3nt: TGTGCCAGCAGCAAAGCGCGGGGGAATGGAGACAATGAGCAGTTCTTC
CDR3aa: CASSKARGNGDNEQFF

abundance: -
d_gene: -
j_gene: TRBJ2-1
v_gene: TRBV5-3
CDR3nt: TGTGCCAGAAGCCCCGGACCCCACCGTCGGGCTTCCTACAATGAGCAGTTCTTC
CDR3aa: CARSPGPHRRASYNEQFF

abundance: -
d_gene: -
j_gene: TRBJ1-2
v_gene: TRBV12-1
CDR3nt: TGTGCCAGCAGCCCAGTGGGGGCTGACTATGGCTACACCTTC
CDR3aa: CASSPVGADYGYTF

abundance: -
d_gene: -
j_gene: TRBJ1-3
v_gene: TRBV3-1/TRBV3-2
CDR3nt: TGTGCCAGCAGCCACAGGGACCCCCTTTTCTCTGGAAACACCATATATTTT
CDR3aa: CASSHRDPLFSGNTIYF

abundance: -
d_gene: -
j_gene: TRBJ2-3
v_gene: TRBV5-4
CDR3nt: TGTGCCAGCAGCTTGGGCGGGGAGAGCACAGATACGCAGTATTTT
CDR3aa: CASSLGGESTDTQYF